One and the same sample provided the 32 T cell receptor beta chains below, sequenced in a study of cytomegalovirus exposure and HLA in healthy donors. Researchers ran the PCR with 60 Vbeta and 13 Jbeta primers. TCRdb keeps only in-frame clones here, not all; method: immunoSEQ multiplex PCR. The sample includes around 70,000 clones, 65% to 80% seen only once; the top ten take roughly an eighth. Input material: PBMCs. These TCRs come from a male donor in good health and CMV-seropositive.

This clone is a singleton in its sample. The J gene is TRBJ2-3, the V gene TRBV11-2; D might be TRBD2 (6 bases). Per germline, CDR1 SGHAT and CDR2 FQNNGV. The CDR3 totals 17 residues. V lost 2 bases to trimming and J lost 6 bases, with 21 bases between them. The CDR3 sequence: CASSLMPTRRTEDTQYF. As DNA, the CDR3 is TGTGCCAGCAGCTTAATGCCGACTAGACGCACGGAGGATACGCAGTATTTT.

A word on this clone: At one end the junction does not follow the germline gene, possibly because of a read error. The chain is built from TRBV7-8 and TRBJ1-1; tentatively, D is TRBD1 (5 bases). CDR1 SGHVS and CDR2 FQNEAQ come from the germline V gene. The CDR3 contains 14 residues. CDR3: CASSLGSGNPEAFF. In nucleotides, the CDR3 is TGTGCCAGCAGCTTAGGTTCAGGGAACCCTGAAGCTTTCTTT.

This rearrangement joins TRBV30 to TRBJ1-4, with D perhaps matching TRBD1 (5 bases). The CDR3 is 17 amino acids. Trimming pared 2 bases from V and 7 bases from J, leaving 23 bases between. From germline, CDR1 is GTSNPN and CDR2 SVGIG (reference sequence). The CDR3 spells CAWSPTLVWGGTEKLFF. In nucleotides, the CDR3 is TGTGCCTGGAGTCCGACCCTAGTTTGGGGGGGGACTGAAAAACTGTTTTTT.

This chain uses TRBV18 with TRBJ2-7; the match to TRBD1 covers 8 bases. V was clipped by 4 bases and J by 3 bases; unmatched bases: 5. CDR1 and CDR2 (germline): KGHSH, LQKENI. This CDR3 is 14 amino acids long. The DNA for the CDR3 is TGTGCCAGCTCACGGACAGGGAACAACTACGAGCAGTACTTC. Encoded protein: CASSRTGNNYEQYF. Using reference TRBV18 and TRBJ2-7 for the parts outside the CDR3, the full variable domain is NAGVMQNPRHLVRRRGQEARLRCSPMKGHSHVYWYRQLPEEGLKFMVYLQKENIIDESGMPKERFSAEFPKEGPSILRIQQVVRGDSAAYFCASSRTGNNYEQYFGPGTRLTVT.

The chain uses TRBV7-3 and TRBJ2-5, with TRBD2 matching 13 bases. The V and J ends lost 1 base and 2 bases, in that order; junction bases with no gene match: 4. Germline V lookup: CDR1 SGHTA, CDR2 FQGTGA. The CDR3 has 17 residues. The CDR3 DNA reads TGTGCCAGCAGCTTAAAGGCACTAGCGGGGGGGCAAGAGACCCAGTACTTC. Its translation is CASSLKALAGGQETQYF.

This clone has just a few counts. The V call is TRBV4-2, the J call TRBJ2-5, with TRBD2 matching 8 bases. There are 19 residues in the CDR3. Germline loops: CDR1 LGHNA, CDR2 YNFKEQ. The junction had 16 bases not matched to a gene; V was cut back by 3 bases and J by 1 base. The chain's CDR3 is CASSHGLRVGGASQETQYF. CDR3 nucleotides: TGTGCCAGCAGCCACGGGCTTAGGGTCGGGGGGGCCTCCCAAGAGACCCAGTACTTC.

V and J are TRBV29-1 and TRBJ2-7; TRBD2 is a possible D gene (6 bases). CDR3 length: 12 amino acids. V gave up 6 bases and J gave up 3 bases, with 12 bases separating them. CDR1 SQVTM and CDR2 ANQGSEA come from the germline V gene. In nucleotides, the CDR3 is TGCAGCGTGCGGTTGGGGGGCTACGAGCAGTACTTC. Protein product: CSVRLGGYEQYF.

The rearrangement uses TRBV29-1 and TRBJ2-2; D remains ambiguous. The V gene lost 4 bases and the J gene lost 1 base, with 4 bases spanning the gap. The CDR3 covers 12 residues. Germline V gene data show CDR1 as SQVTM and CDR2 as ANQGSEA. CDR3: CSVGGNTGELFF. DNA of the CDR3: TGCAGCGTTGGCGGGAACACCGGGGAGCTGTTTTTT.

This clone appeared a few times. The V call is TRBV5-4, the J call TRBJ1-6; possibly TRBD1 for D (5 bases). The germline V and J ends were trimmed by 1 base and 0 bases, with 8 bases remaining between them. Germline V gene sequence: CDR1 SGHNT, CDR2 YYREEE (reference sequence). This CDR3 has 16 amino acids. Written as DNA, the CDR3 is TGTGCCAGCAGCTTGTCAGGGCGCTCCTATAATTCACCCCTCCACTTT. It translates to CASSLSGRSYNSPLHF.

The V and J genes are TRBV18 and TRBJ1-1, with D possibly matching TRBD1 (5 bases). Per germline, CDR1 KGHSH and CDR2 LQKENI. This CDR3 comprises 16 residues. V lost 3 bases to trimming and J lost 5 bases, with 19 bases between them. CDR3 protein: CASSPPLVVGGTEAFF. The CDR3 nucleotides read TGTGCCAGCTCACCCCCTCTCGTTGTGGGGGGTACTGAAGCTTTCTTT.

V and J are TRBV29-1 and TRBJ1-1, with D perhaps matching TRBD1 (5 bases). Germline loops: CDR1 SQVTM, CDR2 ANQGSEA. The CDR3 sequence is 13 residues long. V shed 4 bases and J shed 0 bases, with 9 bases lying between them. In DNA form, the CDR3 reads TGCAGCGTTGTTAGGGGTGTGAACACTGAAGCTTTCTTT. Its translation: CSVVRGVNTEAFF.

V is TRBV5-1 and J is TRBJ1-3; D may be TRBD1 (5 bases). V dropped 7 bases and J dropped 0 bases, with 17 bases sitting between them. The length of the CDR3 is 16 residues. From germline, CDR1 is SGHRS and CDR2 YFSETQ. The CDR3 loop reads CASAPLDTYSGNTIYF. CDR3 DNA: TGCGCCAGCGCCCCCCTGGACACCTACTCTGGAAACACCATATATTTT.

Here the CDR3 reads CASSRGEANGYTF. CDR3 coding DNA: TGTGCCAGCAGCAGAGGGGAGGCAAATGGCTACACCTTC. The chain employs TRBV7-6 and TRBJ1-2, with D perhaps matching TRBD1 (5 bases). CDR1 SGHVS and CDR2 FNYEAQ come from the germline V gene. V dropped 5 bases and J dropped 6 bases, with 13 bases sitting between them. The CDR3 sequence is 13 residues long.

A word on this clone: Sequence at one end of the junction differs from germline and may be a read error. V is TRBV7-9 and J is TRBJ2-1; 8 positions agree with TRBD2. CDR1 and CDR2 from the germline V gene are SEHNR and FQNEAQ (reference sequence). The CDR3 is 16 amino acids. The CDR3 loop is CSSSFAGTRVHNEQFF. The CDR3 nucleotides are TGTTCCAGCAGCTTCGCGGGGACTAGGGTCCACAATGAGCAGTTCTTC.

The chain has TRBV11-2 and TRBJ2-7, with 9 bases aligning to TRBD1. V gave up 5 bases and J gave up 5 bases; unmatched junction bases: 10. Germline V lookup: CDR1 SGHAT, CDR2 FQNNGV. The CDR3 is 15 amino acids. In DNA, the CDR3 is TGTGCCAGCAGCCCAACCACCGGGACAGGGAACGAGCAGTACTTC. It encodes CASSPTTGTGNEQYF. The variable domain in full, with the rest retrieved from reference TRBV11-2 and TRBJ2-7, is EAGVAQSPRYKIIEKRQSVAFWCNPISGHATLYWYQQILGQGPKLLIQFQNNGVVDDSQLPKDRFSAERLKGVDSTLKIQPAKLEDSAVYLCASSPTTGTGNEQYFGPGTRLTVT.

The rearrangement links TRBV5-1 to TRBJ1-2; TRBD1 is a possible D gene (5 bases). The V gene's germline CDR1 is SGHRS and CDR2 YFSETQ. The CDR3 consists of 17 residues. With 4 bases removed from V and 0 bases from J, the gap between germline ends came to 19 bases. CDR3 in amino acids: CASSPRPDREANYGYTF. The CDR3 nucleotides are TGCGCCAGCAGCCCCCGTCCCGACAGAGAAGCTAACTATGGCTACACCTTC.

The rearrangement uses TRBV7-9 and TRBJ2-5; 10 nucleotides align to TRBD1. CDR3 length equals 18 residues. CDR1 is SEHNR and CDR2 is FQNEAQ in the germline V gene (reference sequence). Unmatched junction bases numbered 12, after V lost 1 base and J lost 4 bases. This chain's CDR3 is CASSLVFPRQGAGETQYF. Written as DNA, the CDR3 is TGTGCCAGCAGCTTAGTATTCCCCAGACAGGGGGCGGGAGAGACCCAGTACTTC.

The chain links TRBV5-4 to TRBJ1-2, with 11 bases lining up with TRBD1. J was trimmed by 3 bases and V by 3 bases; bases with no gene match: 10. This CDR3 contains 17 residues. The germline V gene encodes CDR1 SGHNT and CDR2 YYREEE (reference sequence). Written as DNA, the CDR3 is TGTGCCAGCAGCTCCTGGACAGGGGGCGCGAGGTACTATGGCTACACCTTC. Its translation is CASSSWTGGARYYGYTF.

CDR3 nucleotides: TGTGCCAGCAGCGCGACTGGGGCAGGCCGCTCCTACGAGCAGTACTTC. Its translation is CASSATGAGRSYEQYF. This chain connects TRBV9 to TRBJ2-7, with TRBD1 as a possible D gene (5 bases). In germline, CDR1 is SGDLS, CDR2 YYNGEE. CDR3 length: 16 residues. Trimming stripped 3 bases from V and 0 bases from J, with 16 bases between.

This clone was counted between two and nine times. This rearrangement joins TRBV21-1 to TRBJ2-7; the table gives TRBD1 as D, unverified against the DNA. TRBV21-1 is a pseudogene segment. This CDR3 is 15 amino acids long. CDR3 DNA: TGTGCCAGCAGCAATCTAGAAGACAGGAGGCACGAGCAGTACTTC. Translated, it gives CASSNLEDRRHEQYF.

The chain joins TRBV4-1 to TRBJ2-1, with unresolved D. The germline gives CDR1 MGHRA, CDR2 YSYEKL. The CDR3 length is 12 residues. Deletions cut 1 base from V and 8 bases from J, with 6 bases between. The CDR3: CASSQGGYEQFF. The CDR3 DNA reads as TGCGCCAGCAGCCAAGGCGGTTATGAGCAGTTCTTC.

The V and J genes are TRBV30 and TRBJ1-6; TRBD1 is a possible D gene (5 bases). The CDR3 totals 15 residues. V was pared by 5 bases and J by 7 bases, with 18 bases between. The germline gives CDR1 GTSNPN, CDR2 SVGIG (reference sequence). CDR3 loop: CAWAPRRGGNSPLHF. CDR3 bases: TGTGCCTGGGCCCCTCGAAGGGGAGGCAATTCACCCCTCCACTTT.

This chain connects TRBV5-1 to TRBJ2-7; 9 positions agree with TRBD1. Trimming at V came to 0 bases and at J to 3 bases, leaving 7 bases not matched to a gene. The CDR3 is made up of 16 amino acids. Germline assignment: CDR1 SGHRS and CDR2 YFSETQ. In DNA, the CDR3 is TGCGCCAGCAGCTTGGCGTCCGGGACAGGGATCTACGAGCAGTACTTC. It yields the protein CASSLASGTGIYEQYF.

CDR3: CASSFGRGSRHAFF. CDR3 DNA: TGTGCCAGCAGCTTTGGCAGGGGCTCCCGGCACGCTTTCTTT. The rearrangement uses TRBV7-2 and TRBJ1-1; TRBD1 is a possible D gene (6 bases). Germline lookup yields CDR1 SGHTA and CDR2 FQGNSA. V was clipped by 3 bases and J by 11 bases, with 19 bases between them. The CDR3 has 14 amino acids.

The chain links TRBV5-1 to TRBJ1-4; 10 positions match TRBD1. J was trimmed by 10 bases and V by 5 bases; bases with no gene match: 11. Germline CDR1 reads SGHRS; CDR2 reads YFSETQ. The CDR3 is made up of 15 amino acids. CDR3 bases: TGCGCCAGCAGTAACCGGACAGGGGGTCCAGGAAAACTGTTTTTT. It specifies CASSNRTGGPGKLFF.

This chain's CDR3 is CASSWGQGNAEAFF. The CDR3, as DNA: TGTGCCAGCAGCTGGGGACAGGGAAACGCTGAAGCTTTCTTT. This chain links TRBV7-3 with TRBJ1-1; 9 bases are a match to TRBD1. Looked up from germline, CDR1 is SGHTA and CDR2 is FQGTGA. The CDR3 sequence is 14 residues long. V gave up 4 bases and J gave up 6 bases; unmatched junction bases: 6.

V usage is TRBV25-1 and J usage is TRBJ2-1, with 12 bases that match TRBD2. V lost 7 bases and J lost 7; bases outside the gene matches: 2. The germline V gene encodes CDR1 MGHDK and CDR2 SYGVNS. This CDR3 spans 13 amino acids. The DNA for the CDR3 is TGTGCCAGCAAACTAGCGGGGGGTAATGAGCAGTTCTTC. Translating gives CASKLAGGNEQFF.

This clone was seen a single time. The genes are TRBV7-3 and TRBJ2-7; 8 bases align to TRBD1. Germline assignment: CDR1 SGHTA and CDR2 FQGTGA. CDR3 length equals 15 residues. The J segment lost 2 bases and the V segment lost 6 bases, leaving 9 bases of the junction unmatched. Here the CDR3 DNA reads TGTGCCAGCAGGCAGACAGGGGCGACCACCTACGAGCAGTACTTC. As protein: CASRQTGATTYEQYF.

The chain has TRBV5-6 and TRBJ1-6; 8 nucleotides match TRBD1. Germline V gene lookup returns CDR1 SGHDT and CDR2 YYEEEE. The CDR3 runs 15 residues. V lost 5 bases, J lost 10 bases, and 11 bases stayed unmatched. CDR3 DNA: TGTGCCAGCAGTTCCAGGGGGCGTTTTTCCTCACCCCTCCACTTT. This sequence encodes CASSSRGRFSSPLHF. Variable domain in full (rest from reference TRBV5-6 and TRBJ1-6): DAGVTQSPTHLIKTRGQQVTLRCSPKSGHDTVSWYQQALGQGPQFIFQYYEEEERQRGNFPDRFSGHQFPNYSSELNVNALLLGDSALYLCASSSRGRFSSPLHFGNGTRLTVT.

The V gene is TRBV7-3, the J gene TRBJ1-2; weak D call: TRBD1 (6 bases). The CDR3 runs to 14 residues. Germline CDR1 reads SGHTA; CDR2 reads FQGTGA. Trimming cost V 5 bases and J 1 base, with 11 bases left between them. The CDR3 sequence: CASSPDSINYGYTF. The CDR3 coding sequence is TGTGCCAGCAGCCCGGACAGTATTAACTATGGCTACACCTTC.

The genes are TRBV6-5 and TRBJ1-4; 8 nucleotides align to TRBD1. The V gene's germline CDR1 is MNHEY and CDR2 SVGAGI. The trim removed 6 bases at V and 8 bases at J, leaving 8 bases unmatched. This CDR3 spans 14 amino acids. The CDR3 DNA sequence: TGTGCCAGCAGACTCAGGGGGCGCGGGGAAAAACTGTTTTTT. Translation gives CASRLRGRGEKLFF.

CDR3 loop: CAISLSGTGIQETQYF. CDR3 nucleotides: TGTGCCATCAGTCTCTCCGGGACAGGGATCCAAGAGACCCAGTACTTC. The chain uses TRBV10-3 and TRBJ2-5; 9 bases are a match to TRBD1. This CDR3 has 16 residues. The V and J ends lost 5 bases and 1 base, in that order; junction bases with no gene match: 8. CDR1 ENHRY and CDR2 SYGVKD come from the germline V gene.